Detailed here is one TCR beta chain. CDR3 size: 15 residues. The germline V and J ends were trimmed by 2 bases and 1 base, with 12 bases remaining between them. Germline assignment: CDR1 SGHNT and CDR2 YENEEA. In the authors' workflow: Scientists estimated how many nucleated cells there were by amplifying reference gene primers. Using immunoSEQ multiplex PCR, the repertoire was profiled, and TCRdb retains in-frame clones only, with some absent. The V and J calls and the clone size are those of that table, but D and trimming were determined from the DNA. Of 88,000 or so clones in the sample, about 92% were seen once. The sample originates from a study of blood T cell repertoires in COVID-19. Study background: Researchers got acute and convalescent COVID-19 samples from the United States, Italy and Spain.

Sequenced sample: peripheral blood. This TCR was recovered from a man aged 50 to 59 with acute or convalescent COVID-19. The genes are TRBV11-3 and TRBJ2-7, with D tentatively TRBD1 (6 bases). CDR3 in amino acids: CASSLSGQSSYEQYF. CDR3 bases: TGTGCCAGCAGCTTAAGTGGACAGTCTTCCTACGAGCAGTACTTC.